These 27 T cell receptor beta chains were all obtained from the same sample, sequenced in a study of cytomegalovirus exposure and HLA in healthy donors. PCR amplification relied on 60 Vbeta primers (plus 13 Jbeta primers). Data came from immunoSEQ multiplex PCR; TCRdb stores just in-frame clones and leaves some out. The table includes fewer than 200,000 clones, roughly 9.4% detected once. Sequenced: PBMCs. The receptor source for this set is a woman aged 25 to 39 in good health and CMV-seropositive.

In its sample, this clone was seen a few times. V usage is TRBV4-2 and J usage is TRBJ1-1; TRBD1 might be the D (5 bases). V shed 5 bases and J shed 3 bases, with 16 bases lying between them. This CDR3 has 15 residues. Germline CDR1 reads LGHNA; CDR2 reads YNFKEQ. The CDR3 here is CASSWHPQDHTEAFF. The CDR3 region has the DNA TGTGCCAGCAGCTGGCACCCACAGGACCACACTGAAGCTTTCTTT.

This clone was counted only a few times. This CDR3 is CASSEGQGVAGANVLTF. Here the CDR3 DNA reads TGTGCCAGCAGTGAAGGGCAGGGGGTGGCTGGGGCCAACGTCCTGACTTTC. The chain is built from TRBV2 and TRBJ2-6; TRBD1 aligns across 7 bases. The trim removed 1 base at V and 2 bases at J, leaving 5 bases unmatched. This CDR3 contains 17 residues. Looked up from germline, CDR1 is SNHLY and CDR2 is FYNNEI.

This sequence joins TRBV9 and TRBJ2-3; 8 nucleotides agree with TRBD2. Trimming at V came to 2 bases and at J to 3 bases, leaving 2 bases not matched to a gene. The V gene's germline CDR1 is SGDLS and CDR2 YYNGEE. The CDR3 is 14 amino acids. CDR3 DNA: TGTGCCAGCAGCGTCGGGACTAGGACAGATACGCAGTATTTT. This codes for CASSVGTRTDTQYF. The full variable domain, rest sourced from reference TRBV9 and TRBJ2-3, is DSGVTQTPKHLITATGQRVTLRCSPRSGDLSVYWYQQSLDQGLQFLIQYYNGEERAKGNILERFSAQQFPDLHSELNLSSLELGDSALYFCASSVGTRTDTQYFGPGTRLTVL.

The V gene is TRBV7-3, the J gene TRBJ2-2, with TRBD2 matching over 7 bases. The CDR3 sequence is 16 residues long. V shed 0 bases, J shed 5 bases, and the junction held 6 bases outside the gene matches. CDR1 SGHTA and CDR2 FQGTGA come from the germline V gene. Written as DNA, the CDR3 is TGTGCCAGCAGCTTAACTTGGACTAGTTCGACCGGGGAGCTGTTTTTT. This sequence encodes CASSLTWTSSTGELFF.

Note on this clone: Other DNA sequences in the sample encode the same CDR3. This CDR3 is CASSLGRDSYGYTF. DNA for the CDR3: TGTGCCAGCAGCTTAGGCCGGGACAGCTATGGCTACACCTTC. The V gene is TRBV13, the J gene TRBJ1-2, with 7 bases that match TRBD1. V was pared by 0 bases and J by 4 bases, with 2 bases of the junction left unmatched. CDR1 and CDR2 from the germline V gene are PRHDT and FYEKMQ (reference sequence). This CDR3 has 14 amino acids.

This clone was counted between two and nine times. This chain joins TRBV13 and TRBJ2-2; maybe TRBD1 (6 bases). The V gene lost 11 bases and the J gene lost 4 bases, with 14 bases spanning the gap. This CDR3 comprises 13 residues. Germline V gene lookup returns CDR1 PRHDT and CDR2 FYEKMQ (reference sequence). The chain's CDR3 is CASTTGVTGELFF. The CDR3 nucleotides read TGTGCCTCCACGACAGGAGTCACCGGGGAGCTGTTTTTT.

In its sample, this clone was seen a few times. The rearrangement links TRBV2 to TRBJ2-7, with D hard to call. Germline CDR1 and CDR2: SNHLY and FYNNEI. This CDR3 contains 15 residues. Deletions cut 5 bases from V and 2 bases from J, with 16 bases between. DNA of the CDR3: TGTGCCAGCAGTTCTAATCGCGGTCCCACCTACGAGCAGTACTTC. Amino acids: CASSSNRGPTYEQYF.

As regards this clone: Other DNA sequences within the sample encode an identical CDR3. This chain's CDR3 is CASSIGTGPYEQYF. CDR3 in DNA: TGTGCCAGTAGTATAGGGACAGGGCCCTACGAGCAGTACTTC. The rearrangement joins TRBV19 to TRBJ2-7; TRBD1 matches 8 bases. The V and J ends lost 1 base and 2 bases, in that order; junction bases with no gene match: 1. This CDR3 is built from 14 residues. Germline V gene data show CDR1 as LNHDA and CDR2 as SQIVND (reference sequence).

The chain combines TRBV6-5 with TRBJ2-5, with 7 bases lining up with TRBD1. The CDR3 runs 13 residues. The junction had 7 bases not matched to a gene; V was cut back by 5 bases and J by 7 bases. CDR1 is MNHEY and CDR2 is SVGAGI in the germline V gene. CDR3 region: CASSDREKGTQYF. As DNA, the CDR3 is TGTGCCAGCAGTGACAGGGAAAAAGGGACCCAGTACTTC.

This clone has only a few counts. The genes are TRBV5-1 and TRBJ2-5; TRBD2 matches at 7 bases. Germline lookup yields CDR1 SGHRS and CDR2 YFSETQ. The CDR3 is made up of 15 amino acids. V lost 7 bases, J lost 3 bases, and 12 bases stayed unmatched. CDR3 loop: CASSGRTSWEETQYF. For the CDR3, the DNA is TGCGCCAGCTCTGGAAGGACTAGTTGGGAAGAGACCCAGTACTTC.

This clone was counted a single time. This chain uses TRBV29-1 with TRBJ2-3; D possibly corresponds to TRBD2 (5 bases). V was clipped by 3 bases and J by 6 bases, with 13 bases between them. Germline values: CDR1 SQVTM, CDR2 ANQGSEA. This CDR3 region has 13 residues. The CDR3 reads CSVERTAADTQYF. The CDR3 DNA follows: TGCAGCGTTGAGAGGACTGCCGCCGATACGCAGTATTTT.

The gene calls are TRBV10-2 and TRBJ2-2; D is unresolved. The germline V gene encodes CDR1 WSHSY and CDR2 SAAADI. This CDR3 spans 15 amino acids. V was pared by 4 bases and J by 3 bases, with 12 bases between. The CDR3 loop is CASSVSKIHTGELFF. The CDR3 nucleotides are TGCGCCAGCAGTGTAAGCAAGATTCACACCGGGGAGCTGTTTTTT.

The gene calls are TRBV30 and TRBJ2-6; D is uncertain. The germline V and J ends were trimmed by 0 bases and 2 bases, with 5 bases remaining between them. CDR1 is GTSNPN, CDR2 SVGIG, per germline (reference sequence). There are 14 residues in the CDR3. This chain's CDR3 is CAWSVHTGANVLTF. CDR3 in DNA: TGTGCCTGGAGTGTACATACTGGGGCCAACGTCCTGACTTTC.

This clone was observed a handful of times. V and J are TRBV25-1 and TRBJ1-3; maybe TRBD1 (6 bases). This CDR3 has 15 residues. The ends were cut back, 6 bases at V and 0 bases at J, with 12 bases in the middle. CDR1 is MGHDK and CDR2 is SYGVNS in the germline V gene. The CDR3, as DNA: TGTGCCAGCAGCCGGACAGCTACCTCTGGAAACACCATATATTTT. This sequence encodes CASSRTATSGNTIYF.

This clone showed up just a few times. The chain recombines TRBV7-6 with TRBJ1-5; D call uncertain. Germline V gene data show CDR1 as SGHVS and CDR2 as FNYEAQ. The CDR3 covers 15 residues. Trimming removed 0 bases from V and 7 bases from J, with 13 bases in between. The CDR3 loop reads CASSLALGFGQPQHF. The CDR3 DNA reads TGTGCCAGCAGCTTAGCGCTAGGTTTTGGCCAGCCCCAGCATTTT.

The table lists this clone with a few counts. The chain links TRBV6-5 to TRBJ2-7, with TRBD2 identical over 9 bases. Germline V gives CDR1 MNHEY, CDR2 SVGAGI. CDR3 size: 15 residues. Trimming at V came to 5 bases and at J to 5 bases, leaving 10 bases not matched to a gene. CDR3 protein: CASSGGRGGRDEQYF. As DNA, the CDR3 is TGTGCCAGCAGTGGCGGTAGGGGCGGGAGGGACGAGCAGTACTTC.

There are a few counts of this clone. The rearrangement links TRBV6-1 to TRBJ2-1, with TRBD2 matching 7 bases. V lost 4 bases to trimming and J lost 8 bases; unmatched junction nucleotides: 8. From germline, CDR1 is MNHNS and CDR2 SASEGT. CDR3 size: 14 residues. The CDR3 DNA follows: TGTGCCAGCAGTGCAGGACTAGTATTCGATGAGCAGTTCTTC. Amino acids: CASSAGLVFDEQFF.

This clone was picked up a small number of times. The V and J genes are TRBV6-1 and TRBJ2-7; TRBD1 might be the D (6 bases). Trimming shortened V by 5 bases and J by 4 bases, and 9 bases separated the two germline ends. Germline loops: CDR1 MNHNS, CDR2 SASEGT. This CDR3 is built from 12 residues. CDR3 protein: CASSNRGYEQYF. The CDR3 nucleotides read TGTGCCAGCAGTAATAGGGGGTACGAGCAGTACTTC.

The chain recombines TRBV6-6 with TRBJ2-7, with D perhaps TRBD1 (5 bases). The CDR3 runs to 14 residues. CDR1 and CDR2 from the germline V gene are MNHNY and SVGAGI (reference sequence). The ends were cut back, 2 bases at V and 4 bases at J, with 12 bases in the middle. The DNA for the CDR3 is TGTGCCAGCAGTTACGGGGCCCCTCGGTACGAGCAGTACTTC. Translating it yields CASSYGAPRYEQYF.

The chain is built from TRBV7-8 and TRBJ1-4, with a weak D call TRBD1 (6 bases). From germline, CDR1 is SGHVS and CDR2 FQNEAQ. The CDR3 spans 14 residues. Trimming took 5 bases from V and 3 from J, leaving 10 bases between them. CDR3 sequence (DNA): TGTGCCAGCAGCGCGGGGGGCCCTAATGAAAAACTGTTTTTT. Translation gives CASSAGGPNEKLFF. Full variable domain (missing parts from reference TRBV7-8 and TRBJ1-4): GAGVSQSPRYKVAKRGQDVALRCDPISGHVSLFWYQQALGQGPEFLTYFQNEAQLDKSGLPSDRFFAERPEGSVSTLKIQRTQQEDSAVYLCASSAGGPNEKLFFGSGTQLSVL.

The table lists this clone with a count of one. The chain uses TRBV19 and TRBJ1-4; D is unresolved. The CDR3 extends over 13 amino acids. Germline CDR1 reads LNHDA; CDR2 reads SQIVND (reference sequence). Trimming left V 3 bases short and J 10 bases short, with 12 bases between. CDR3 sequence (DNA): TGTGCCAGTAGTATGTCCAGGACTGCAAAACTGTTTTTT. Translated: CASSMSRTAKLFF.

The V and J genes are TRBV19 and TRBJ1-1; 9 nucleotides match TRBD1. The CDR3 extends over 15 amino acids. Germline V lookup: CDR1 LNHDA, CDR2 SQIVND (reference sequence). Trimming at V came to 6 bases and at J to 4 bases, leaving 9 bases not matched to a gene. The CDR3 spells CASSTTGQGSTEAFF. CDR3 nucleotides: TGTGCCAGTAGCACTACCGGACAGGGGTCCACTGAAGCTTTCTTT.

This clone showed up just a few times. The rearrangement links TRBV4-1 to TRBJ2-7, with TRBD2 matching 7 bases. CDR1 is MGHRA, CDR2 YSYEKL, per germline. With V trimmed by 0 bases and J by 5 bases, 16 bases remained unmatched. This CDR3 contains 18 residues. The CDR3 sequence: CASSQDGRSSGGPDEQYF. CDR3 DNA sequence: TGCGCCAGCAGCCAAGATGGTAGATCCTCGGGAGGCCCGGACGAGCAGTACTTC.

V gene TRBV29-1 combines with J gene TRBJ2-5; D might be TRBD1 (5 bases). CDR1 SQVTM and CDR2 ANQGSEA come from the germline V gene. This CDR3 is built from 10 residues. CDR3: CSYSGETQYF. The CDR3 coding sequence is TGCAGTTACTCAGGGGAGACCCAGTACTTC. Based on the CDR3 plus reference TRBV29-1 and TRBJ2-5, the full variable domain is SAVISQKPSRDICQRGTSLTIQCQVDSQVTMMFWYRQQPGQSLTLIATANQGSEATYESGFVIDKFPISRPNLTFSTLTVSNMSPEDSSIYLCSYSGETQYFGPGTRLLVL.

This chain uses TRBV9 with TRBJ2-5; 7 nucleotides agree with TRBD1. The germline V gene encodes CDR1 SGDLS and CDR2 YYNGEE. Germline trimming cut 4 bases from V and 2 bases from J; bases unmatched to any gene: 8. The CDR3 extends over 15 amino acids. This CDR3 reads CASSLSRGWQETQYF. The CDR3 region has the DNA TGTGCCAGCAGCCTGAGCAGGGGGTGGCAAGAGACCCAGTACTTC.

This rearrangement joins TRBV5-1 to TRBJ2-7; maybe TRBD2 (5 bases). V lost 1 base and J 5 bases, leaving 7 bases between the germline ends. Germline assignment: CDR1 SGHRS and CDR2 YFSETQ. CDR3 length: 12 amino acids. CDR3 sequence reads: CASSLSGNEQYF. CDR3 bases: TGCGCCAGCAGCTTGTCCGGGAACGAGCAGTACTTC.

In this sample, this clone turned up a few times. This chain links TRBV5-1 with TRBJ1-1, with D uncertain. V was pared by 4 bases and J by 5 bases, with 15 bases between. Per germline, CDR1 SGHRS and CDR2 YFSETQ. CDR3 length equals 14 residues. CDR3: CASSLALPGTEAFF. CDR3 DNA sequence: TGCGCCAGCAGCCTGGCCCTTCCAGGAACTGAAGCTTTCTTT. Together with reference TRBV5-1 and TRBJ1-1, the CDR3 gives the full variable domain: KAGVTQTPRYLIKTRGQQVTLSCSPISGHRSVSWYQQTPGQGLQFLFEYFSETQRNKGNFPGRFSGRQFSNSRSEMNVSTLELGDSALYLCASSLALPGTEAFFGQGTRLTVV.